The rows below give T cell receptor beta chains drawn from one sample of a study of T cells expressing NK-cell markers. TCRdb re-called the 5' RACE reads and gives one entry per CDR3 protein, without DNA. This table holds about 260,000 distinct CDR3 sequences. Input material: blood T cells: a sorted CD56 or NKG2C T cell subset, CD4+ or CD8+ T cells, or bulk PBMC T cells (not recorded which). All receptors derive from a woman between 18 and 69 years old in good health. Both conserved end residues are part of each CDR3.

V: TRBV30; J: TRBJ2-3; CDR3: CAGRRGQTTDTQYF
V: TRBV7-3; J: TRBJ2-5; CDR3: CASSANPRETQYF
V: TRBV10-3; J: TRBJ1-5; CDR3: CAIRGQLNQPQHF
V: TRBV7-3; J: TRBJ2-3; CDR3: CASSDHIAGVSNTQYF
V: TRBV5-6; J: TRBJ2-5; CDR3: CASSLARKETQYF
V: TRBV28; J: TRBJ2-3; CDR3: CASCGPGQNTDTQYF
V: TRBV4-3; J: TRBJ1-6; CDR3: CASSQDLQGGSPLHF
V: TRBV12-3/TRBV12-4; J: TRBJ2-1; CDR3: CASSFIAGGNEQFF
V: TRBV4-2; J: TRBJ2-3; CDR3: CASSQESSSTDTQYF
V: TRBV7-2; J: TRBJ1-3; CDR3: CASSLRWTGGSGNTIYF
V: TRBV12-3/TRBV12-4; J: TRBJ2-3; CDR3: CASLSRGFTDTQYF
V: TRBV5-1; J: TRBJ1-5; CDR3: CASSLSSAGNQPQHF
V: TRBV12-3/TRBV12-4; J: TRBJ1-5; CDR3: CASSLEPGRQPQHF
V: TRBV9; J: TRBJ2-1; CDR3: CASSVGTSGANEQFF
V: TRBV25-1; J: TRBJ2-5; CDR3: CASSPGKKTQYF
V: TRBV12-2; J: TRBJ1-4; CDR3: CASRFSDGGPTNEKLFF
V: TRBV2; J: TRBJ2-3; CDR3: CASGGLVSTDTQYF
V: TRBV20-1; J: TRBJ1-2; CDR3: CSARRTGGSDGYTF
V: TRBV12-3/TRBV12-4; J: TRBJ2-4; CDR3: CASSLGGIRTNIQYF
V: TRBV25-1; J: TRBJ1-1; CDR3: CASWDGSGAFF
V: TRBV12-3/TRBV12-4; J: TRBJ1-2; CDR3: CASREGQDYGYTF
V: TRBV2; J: TRBJ1-5; CDR3: CASSLRQGGNQPQHF
V: TRBV4-2; J: TRBJ1-6; CDR3: CASSQDRGQGNSPLHF
V: TRBV20-1; J: TRBJ1-2; CDR3: CSARAGGRNYGYTF
V: TRBV9; J: TRBJ2-3; CDR3: CASSVHHRLETDTQYF
V: TRBV20-1; J: TRBJ2-1; CDR3: CSASLAGGINEQFF
V: TRBV12-3/TRBV12-4; J: TRBJ2-1; CDR3: CASSLRLNEQFF
V: TRBV20-1; J: TRBJ2-5; CDR3: CSAIDRGETQYF
V: TRBV12-3/TRBV12-4; J: TRBJ1-1; CDR3: CASSFGRGGNTEAFF
V: TRBV5-1; J: TRBJ2-2; CDR3: CASSLGDRSGELFF
V: TRBV7-6; J: TRBJ2-1; CDR3: CASSLQTSGYNEQFF
V: TRBV6-5; J: TRBJ2-3; CDR3: CASSYSNTDTQYF
V: TRBV10-3; J: TRBJ1-1; CDR3: CATSTRDRDEAFF
V: TRBV5-1; J: TRBJ1-4; CDR3: CASSPGTPDEKLFF
V: TRBV20-1; J: TRBJ2-3; CDR3: CSAPSVGTGTDTQYF